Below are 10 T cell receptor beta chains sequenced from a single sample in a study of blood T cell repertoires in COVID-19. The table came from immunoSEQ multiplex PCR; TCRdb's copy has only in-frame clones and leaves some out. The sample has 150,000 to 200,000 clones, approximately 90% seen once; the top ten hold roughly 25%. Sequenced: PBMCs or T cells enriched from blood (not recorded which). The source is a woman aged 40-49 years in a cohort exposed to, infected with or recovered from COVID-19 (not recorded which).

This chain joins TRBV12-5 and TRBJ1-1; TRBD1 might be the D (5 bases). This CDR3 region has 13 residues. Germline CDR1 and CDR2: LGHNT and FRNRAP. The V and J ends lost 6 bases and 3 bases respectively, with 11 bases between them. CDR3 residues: CASGTGVHTEAFF. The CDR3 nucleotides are TGTGCTAGTGGGACGGGGGTGCACACTGAAGCTTTCTTT.

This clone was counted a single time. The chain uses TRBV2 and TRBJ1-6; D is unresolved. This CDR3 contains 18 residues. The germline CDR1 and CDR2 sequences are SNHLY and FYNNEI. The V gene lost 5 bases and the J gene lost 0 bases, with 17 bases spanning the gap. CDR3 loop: CASSNYKTGSSYNSPLHF. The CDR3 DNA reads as TGTGCCAGCAGTAACTACAAGACGGGGAGCTCCTATAATTCACCCCTCCACTTT.

The CDR3: CASSFGTGGFEKLFF. The CDR3 DNA is TGCGCCAGCAGCTTCGGGACAGGGGGCTTCGAAAAACTGTTTTTT. The chain links TRBV5-1 to TRBJ1-4; 12 bases agree with TRBD1. CDR3 size: 15 residues. V lost 2 bases to trimming and J lost 8 bases; unmatched junction nucleotides: 4. CDR1 SGHRS and CDR2 YFSETQ come from the germline V gene.

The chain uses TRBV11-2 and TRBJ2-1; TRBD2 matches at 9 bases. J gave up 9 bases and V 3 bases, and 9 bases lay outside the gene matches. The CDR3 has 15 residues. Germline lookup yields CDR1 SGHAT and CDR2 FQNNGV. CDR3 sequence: CASSLGSGRWGEQFF. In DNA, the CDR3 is TGTGCCAGCAGCTTGGGTAGCGGGAGATGGGGTGAGCAGTTCTTC.

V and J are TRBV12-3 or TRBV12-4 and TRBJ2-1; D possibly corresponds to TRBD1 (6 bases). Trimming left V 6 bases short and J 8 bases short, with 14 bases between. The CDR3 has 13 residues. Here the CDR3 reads CASSPGRGDEQFF. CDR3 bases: TGTGCCAGCAGCCCCGGCAGGGGAGATGAGCAGTTCTTC.

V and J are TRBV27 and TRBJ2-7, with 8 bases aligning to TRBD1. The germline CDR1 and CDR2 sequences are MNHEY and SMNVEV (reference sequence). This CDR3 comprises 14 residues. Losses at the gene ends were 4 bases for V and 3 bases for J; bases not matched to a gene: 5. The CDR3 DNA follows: TGTGCCAGCAGTTCCGGACAGGGATTCTACGAGCAGTACTTC. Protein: CASSSGQGFYEQYF.

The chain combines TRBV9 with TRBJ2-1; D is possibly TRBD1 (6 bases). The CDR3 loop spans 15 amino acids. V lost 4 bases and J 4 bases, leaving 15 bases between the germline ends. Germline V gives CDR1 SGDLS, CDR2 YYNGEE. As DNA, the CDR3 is TGTGCCAGCAGCCCCCGACAGGCCATATACAATGAGCAGTTCTTC. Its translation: CASSPRQAIYNEQFF. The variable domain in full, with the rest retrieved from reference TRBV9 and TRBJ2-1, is DSGVTQTPKHLITATGQRVTLRCSPRSGDLSVYWYQQSLDQGLQFLIQYYNGEERAKGNILERFSAQQFPDLHSELNLSSLELGDSALYFCASSPRQAIYNEQFFGPGTRLTVL.

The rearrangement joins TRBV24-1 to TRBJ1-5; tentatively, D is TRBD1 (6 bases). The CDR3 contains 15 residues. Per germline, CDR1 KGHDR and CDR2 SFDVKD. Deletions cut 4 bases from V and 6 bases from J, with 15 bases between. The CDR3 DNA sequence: TGTGCCACCAGTGAAAGTGGGGGCGAATCTCAGCCCCAGCATTTT. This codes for CATSESGGESQPQHF.

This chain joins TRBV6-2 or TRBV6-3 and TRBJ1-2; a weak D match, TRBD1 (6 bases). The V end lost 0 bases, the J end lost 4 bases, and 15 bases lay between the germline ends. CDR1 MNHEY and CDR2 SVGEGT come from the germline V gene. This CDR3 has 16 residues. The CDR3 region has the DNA TGTGCCAGCAGTTACTCGATAGACAGGCGCGCCTATGGCTACACCTTC. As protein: CASSYSIDRRAYGYTF.

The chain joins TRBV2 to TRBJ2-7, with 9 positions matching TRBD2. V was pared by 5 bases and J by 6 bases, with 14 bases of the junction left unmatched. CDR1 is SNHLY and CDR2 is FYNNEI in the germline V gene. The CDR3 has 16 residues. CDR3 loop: CASSRIDSGGYTEQYF. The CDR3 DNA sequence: TGTGCCAGCAGTCGTATAGATAGCGGGGGCTACACCGAGCAGTACTTC. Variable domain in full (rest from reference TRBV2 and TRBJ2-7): EPEVTQTPSHQVTQMGQEVILRCVPISNHLYFYWYRQILGQKVEFLVSFYNNEISEKSEIFDDQFSVERPDGSNFTLKIRSTKLEDSAMYFCASSRIDSGGYTEQYFGPGTRLTVT.